This T cell receptor (beta chain) was identified during a study of blood T cell repertoires in COVID-19. About the study: Acute and convalescent COVID-19 specimens originated in the United States, Italy and Spain.

Sequenced by immunoSEQ multiplex PCR; TCRdb stores in-frame clones only, minus some. The table lists about half a million clones, approximately 91% of them singletons. Trimming cost V 6 bases and J 3 bases; bases outside gene matches: 11. This CDR3 is 15 amino acids long. Germline CDR1 and CDR2: SGHRS and YFSETQ. This TCR came from an older woman who had recovered from COVID-19. Sample: PBMCs or T cells enriched from blood (not recorded which). The chain has TRBV5-1 and TRBJ1-2; 7 nucleotides line up with TRBD1. This chain's CDR3 is CASNQQAGTDYGYTF. CDR3 bases: TGCGCCAGCAACCAGCAAGCCGGGACAGACTATGGCTACACCTTC.